The TCR beta chain described here comes from a study of T-cell reconstitution after alpha-beta-depleted transplantation in children. Comments on this clonotype: Its antigen remains unidentified.

Study-wide results and limits: Several hundred graft clones that had expanded were reportedly the source of alpha-beta T cells about two months after transplant. Newly generated T cells supplied most T-cell counts and diversity one year post-transplant.

Unique molecular identifiers were incorporated into the prepared TCRbeta library. TCRdb passed the PCR reads through MiXCR, listing each CDR3 protein once. The sample has 400,000 to 450,000 distinct CDR3 sequences; approximately 41% are singletons. V trimming: 3 bases; J trimming: 0 bases; junction bases outside the gene matches: 10. The CDR3 totals 17 residues. Germline loops: CDR1 KGHSH, CDR2 LQKENI. The chain links TRBV18 to TRBJ2-7, with 8 positions matching TRBD1. Sequenced material: PBMCs, taken before TCRalphabeta/CD19-depleted stem cell transplant. The receptor's source is a girl aged 2-10 years with aplastic anemia, due to receive a stem cell transplant. For the CDR3, the DNA is TGTGCCAGCTCACCGGCCCTAGGACAGGGCAGCTCCTACGAGCAGTACTTC. Translating it yields CASSPALGQGSSYEQYF.